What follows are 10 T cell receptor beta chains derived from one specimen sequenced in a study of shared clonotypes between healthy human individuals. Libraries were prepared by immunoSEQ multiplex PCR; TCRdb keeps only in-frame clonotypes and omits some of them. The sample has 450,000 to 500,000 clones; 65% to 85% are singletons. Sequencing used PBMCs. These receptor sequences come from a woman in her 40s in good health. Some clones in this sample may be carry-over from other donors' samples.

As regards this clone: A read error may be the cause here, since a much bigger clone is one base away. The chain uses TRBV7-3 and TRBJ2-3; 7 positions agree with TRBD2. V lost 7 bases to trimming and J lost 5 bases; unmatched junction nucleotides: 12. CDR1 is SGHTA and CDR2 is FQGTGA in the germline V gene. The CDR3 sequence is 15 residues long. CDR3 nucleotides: TGTGCCAGCAACCCTAGACTAGCTTCGATAGATACGCAGTATTTT. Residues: CASNPRLASIDTQYF.

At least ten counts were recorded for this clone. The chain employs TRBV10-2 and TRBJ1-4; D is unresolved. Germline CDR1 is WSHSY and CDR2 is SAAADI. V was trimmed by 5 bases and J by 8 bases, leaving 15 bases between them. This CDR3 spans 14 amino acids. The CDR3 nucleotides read TGCGCCAGCAGTCGCGGGGAGGGTTACGAAAAACTGTTTTTT. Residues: CASSRGEGYEKLFF.

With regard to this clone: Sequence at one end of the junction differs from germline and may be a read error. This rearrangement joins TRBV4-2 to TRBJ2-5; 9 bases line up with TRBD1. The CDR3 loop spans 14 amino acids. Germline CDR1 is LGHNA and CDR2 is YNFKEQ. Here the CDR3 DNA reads TGTGCCAGAGGGCGGGACAGGGCTCTAGAGGCCCAGTACTTC. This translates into CARGRDRALEAQYF.

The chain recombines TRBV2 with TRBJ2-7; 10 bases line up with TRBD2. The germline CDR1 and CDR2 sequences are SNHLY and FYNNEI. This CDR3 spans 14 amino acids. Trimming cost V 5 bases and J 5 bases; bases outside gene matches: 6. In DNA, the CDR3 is TGTGCCAGCAGTCCTGAGAGCGGGAGGGACGAGCAGTACTTC. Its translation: CASSPESGRDEQYF.

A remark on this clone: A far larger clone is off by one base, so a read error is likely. The CDR3 sequence: CASSPGLAGYKQYF. The CDR3, as DNA: TGTGCCAGCAGCCCGGGACTAGCGGGGTACAAGCAGTACTTC. This rearrangement joins TRBV5-5 to TRBJ2-7, with TRBD2 matching 13 bases. Trimming at V came to 4 bases and at J to 8 bases, leaving 6 bases not matched to a gene. CDR1 is SGHKS and CDR2 is YYEKEE in the germline V gene (reference sequence). CDR3 size: 14 residues.

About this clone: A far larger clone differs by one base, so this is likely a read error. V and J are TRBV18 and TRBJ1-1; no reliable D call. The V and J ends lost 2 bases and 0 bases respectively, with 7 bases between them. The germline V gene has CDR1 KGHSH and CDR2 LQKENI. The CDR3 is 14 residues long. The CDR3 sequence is CASSPLFVNTEAFF. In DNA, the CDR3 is TGTGCCAGCTCACCATTGTTTGTGAACACTGAAGCTTTCTTT.

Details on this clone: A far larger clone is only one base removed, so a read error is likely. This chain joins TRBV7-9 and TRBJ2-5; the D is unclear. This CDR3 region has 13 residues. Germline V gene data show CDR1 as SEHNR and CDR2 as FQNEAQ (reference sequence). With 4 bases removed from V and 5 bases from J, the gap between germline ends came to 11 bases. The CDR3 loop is CASSSRWPETQYF. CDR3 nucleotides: TGTGCCAGCAGCTCCAGGTGGCCCGAGACCCAGTACTTC.

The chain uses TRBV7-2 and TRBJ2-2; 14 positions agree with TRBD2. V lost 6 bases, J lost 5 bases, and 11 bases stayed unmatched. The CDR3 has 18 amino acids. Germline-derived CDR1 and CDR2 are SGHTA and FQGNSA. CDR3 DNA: TGTGCCAGCAGAAAAGGGGGGACTAGCGGGAGCAGGACCGGGGAGCTGTTTTTT. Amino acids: CASRKGGTSGSRTGELFF.

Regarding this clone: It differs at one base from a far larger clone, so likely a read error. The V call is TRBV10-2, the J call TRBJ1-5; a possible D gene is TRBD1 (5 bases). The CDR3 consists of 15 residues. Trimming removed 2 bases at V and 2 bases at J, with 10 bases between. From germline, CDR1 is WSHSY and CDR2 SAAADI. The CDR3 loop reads CASSEDSTRNQPQHF. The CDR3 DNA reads TGCGCCAGCAGTGAGGACAGTACCCGCAATCAGCCCCAGCATTTT.

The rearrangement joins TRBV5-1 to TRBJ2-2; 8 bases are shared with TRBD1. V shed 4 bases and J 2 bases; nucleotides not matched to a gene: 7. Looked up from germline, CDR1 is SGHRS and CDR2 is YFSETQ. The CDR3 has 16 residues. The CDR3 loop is CASSQGQGPNTGELFF. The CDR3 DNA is TGCGCCAGCAGCCAAGGACAGGGTCCCAACACCGGGGAGCTGTTTTTT.